The rows below give T cell receptor beta chains drawn from one sample of a study of blood T cell repertoires in COVID-19. Profiled with immunoSEQ multiplex PCR; TCRdb holds only in-frame clones, not every one. This repertoire shows fewer than 150,000 clones, 70% to 90% found once; its top ten account for 28%. The specimen sequenced was peripheral blood. The receptors stem from a human donor in a cohort sampled during active COVID-19. Both conserved end residues are trimmed from each CDR3. D genes are given only for firm matches.

J: TRBJ2-5
D: -
V: TRBV6-5
CDR3: ASRRGTPPQETQY

J: TRBJ1-3
D: TRBD1
V: TRBV9
CDR3: ASSAARQGAVSGNTIY

J: TRBJ2-1
D: -
V: TRBV12-3/TRBV12-4
CDR3: ASNTGFYNEQF

J: TRBJ2-3
D: TRBD2
V: TRBV3-1/TRBV3-2
CDR3: ASSQVKVGGGAGDTQY

J: TRBJ2-7
D: -
V: TRBV5-1
CDR3: ASSLVVRYGEQY

J: TRBJ2-5
D: TRBD1
V: TRBV7-2
CDR3: ASSSGQASGMAQY

J: TRBJ1-2
D: -
V: TRBV7-9
CDR3: ASSLPGANYGYT

J: TRBJ2-1
D: -
V: TRBV5-6
CDR3: ASSLGTGSYNEQF

J: TRBJ2-5
D: TRBD1
V: TRBV5-1
CDR3: ASSLDRGRRETQY

J: TRBJ1-2
D: -
V: TRBV3-1/TRBV3-2
CDR3: ASSTTDLYGYT

J: TRBJ2-6
D: TRBD2
V: TRBV18
CDR3: ASSPRGGSSGANVLT

J: TRBJ1-3
D: -
V: TRBV6-5
CDR3: VSATDSGNTIY

J: TRBJ1-1
D: -
V: TRBV27
CDR3: ASSSGARMNTEAF

J: TRBJ1-4
D: -
V: TRBV7-8
CDR3: ASSLGGRVEPNEKLF

J: TRBJ2-1
D: TRBD2
V: TRBV18
CDR3: ASSLWASGGANEQF

J: TRBJ1-2
D: -
V: TRBV13
CDR3: ASTREGGYT

J: TRBJ1-4
D: TRBD1
V: TRBV7-6
CDR3: ASSLGTGENEKLF

J: TRBJ2-6
D: TRBD1
V: TRBV30
CDR3: AWSIGQGFSGANVLT

J: TRBJ2-7
D: TRBD1
V: TRBV7-9
CDR3: ASSPAADRSYEQY

J: TRBJ2-7
D: -
V: TRBV5-1
CDR3: ASSFADSSYEQY

J: TRBJ1-4
D: -
V: TRBV4-1
CDR3: ASSQDPTLGRREKLF

J: TRBJ2-3
D: -
V: TRBV5-4
CDR3: ASSVPSEFSDTQY

J: TRBJ2-3
D: -
V: TRBV11-2
CDR3: ASSSPRVVSDTQY

J: TRBJ2-7
D: TRBD2
V: TRBV5-6
CDR3: ASSIERGYEQY

J: TRBJ2-5
D: TRBD2
V: TRBV5-3
CDR3: ARSLLAGDKYQETQY

J: TRBJ2-2
D: -
V: TRBV13
CDR3: ASSLSPGERELF

J: TRBJ1-5
D: -
V: TRBV6-5
CDR3: ASSRGAEQPQH

J: TRBJ2-2
D: TRBD2
V: TRBV5-1
CDR3: ASSLRGGYTGELF

J: TRBJ1-4
D: TRBD1
V: TRBV3-1/TRBV3-2
CDR3: ASSQPTGFNEKLF

J: TRBJ2-2
D: TRBD1
V: TRBV7-8
CDR3: ASSLGQGRTGELF

J: TRBJ2-7
D: -
V: TRBV7-2
CDR3: ASSQMISSYEQY

J: TRBJ2-7
D: -
V: TRBV7-9
CDR3: ASSLEGRSYEQY

J: TRBJ2-3
D: TRBD2
V: TRBV7-7
CDR3: ASSPRGVAGSTDTQY

J: TRBJ2-1
D: TRBD2
V: TRBV5-4
CDR3: ASSLSGGGANEQF

J: TRBJ2-7
D: TRBD1
V: TRBV15
CDR3: ATSRVKGQGYYEQY

J: TRBJ2-5
D: -
V: TRBV5-4
CDR3: ASSLHPSQETQY

J: TRBJ1-4
D: -
V: TRBV5-1
CDR3: ASSWTYATNEKLF

J: TRBJ2-7
D: -
V: TRBV3-1/TRBV3-2
CDR3: ASGEAYEQY

J: TRBJ2-7
D: -
V: TRBV27
CDR3: ASSPGLRTPYEQY

J: TRBJ1-3
D: -
V: TRBV21-1
CDR3: ASSKFEAVGNTIY

J: TRBJ2-5
D: -
V: TRBV29-1
CDR3: SVDPMEGPQETQY

J: TRBJ2-1
D: -
V: TRBV6-5
CDR3: ASSYRAGVDNEQF

J: TRBJ2-1
D: TRBD2
V: TRBV6-5
CDR3: ASSYRTSGGSNEQF

J: TRBJ2-2
D: -
V: TRBV5-4
CDR3: ASSPEGQPLANTGELF

J: TRBJ1-5
D: TRBD1
V: TRBV15
CDR3: ATSRPGQGANRSNQPQH

J: TRBJ2-7
D: -
V: TRBV2
CDR3: ASSEALREQY

J: TRBJ2-3
D: -
V: TRBV7-6
CDR3: ASSLGWASTDTQY

J: TRBJ2-1
D: TRBD1
V: TRBV19
CDR3: ASSSRTGQSKQF

J: TRBJ2-7
D: -
V: TRBV6-5
CDR3: ASRSDSYLYEQY

J: TRBJ2-1
D: TRBD2
V: TRBV19
CDR3: ASSTLPRSSGVHNEQF

J: TRBJ2-7
D: -
V: TRBV11-2
CDR3: ASSPGGGAYEQY

J: TRBJ2-5
D: -
V: TRBV6-5
CDR3: ASSYGIADQETQY

J: TRBJ1-2
D: TRBD1
V: TRBV29-1
CDR3: SADRDNYGYT

J: TRBJ2-7
D: -
V: TRBV6-6
CDR3: ASSSGGRGIHEQY

J: TRBJ1-2
D: -
V: TRBV12-3/TRBV12-4
CDR3: ASSLANGYT